The clone carrying this T cell receptor (beta chain) was seen repeatedly, ten times or more. This entry belongs to a study of early T cells in non-severe SARS-CoV-2 infection. TCRdb re-derived calls from the 5' RACE reads in MiXCR, one entry per CDR3 protein. The repertoire includes 86,000 or so distinct CDR3 sequences, over 11% of them detected once, and around 3.3% sits in the top ten. CDR1 GTSNPN and CDR2 SVGIG come from the germline V gene (reference sequence). V lost 5 bases and J lost 4, with 19 bases in between. There are 15 residues in the CDR3. Sample: whole blood. V is TRBV30 and J is TRBJ2-3; perhaps TRBD2 as D (7 bases). The clonotype originates from an adult who was a healthcare worker with PCR-confirmed SARS-CoV-2 infection or an uninfected control (not recorded which). DNA of the CDR3: TGTGCCTGGGCCCCCGGAGCGGGACATTCAGATACGCAGTATTTT. Translating it yields CAWAPGAGHSDTQYF.